This is a list of T cell receptor beta chains from one sample in a study of cytomegalovirus exposure and HLA in healthy donors. The protocol was immunoSEQ multiplex PCR, while the TCRdb copy is restricted to in-frame clones and leaves out a portion. The sample consists of about 150,000 clones, 80% of them appearing once. The sequencing sample was made of PBMCs. These receptors all stem from a woman between 35 and 50 years old in good health and CMV-seropositive. Each CDR3 is given with its conserved first and last residue. The D gene is left open where the match is weak. Size tells how often a clone was seen (once, few, many) or the class of an expanded clone, and some rows leave it out.

v_gene	d_gene	j_gene	abundance	CDR3aa	CDR3nt
TRBV5-1	TRBD1	TRBJ2-1	NA	CASSLAPGQGNEQFF	TGCGCCAGCAGCTTGGCCCCGGGACAGGGGAATGAGCAGTTCTTC
TRBV27	NA	TRBJ1-5	NA	CASSPRELIHQPQHF	TGTGCCAGCAGTCCCCGGGAACTTATCCATCAGCCCCAGCATTTT
TRBV5-4	TRBD2	TRBJ2-7	NA	CASSRGGAAQEYEQYF	TGTGCCAGCAGCCGGGGGGGGGCGGCTCAGGAGTACGAGCAGTACTTC
TRBV13	TRBD1	TRBJ1-4	NA	CASSNGQGYEKLFF	TGTGCCAGCAGCAACGGACAGGGCTATGAAAAACTGTTTTTT
TRBV11-2	TRBD2	TRBJ2-7	NA	CASSTGLAGVKQYF	TGTGCCAGCAGCACGGGACTAGCGGGAGTGAAACAGTACTTC
TRBV28	NA	TRBJ2-7	NA	CASSETGFSSYEQYF	TGTGCCAGCAGTGAAACAGGGTTTTCCTCCTACGAGCAGTACTTC
TRBV6-5	NA	TRBJ1-1	NA	CASRLRVNTEAFF	TGTGCCAGCAGATTAAGAGTGAACACTGAAGCTTTCTTT
TRBV5-1	NA	TRBJ2-5	NA	CASSHQTMKETQYF	TGCGCCAGCAGCCACCAGACTATGAAAGAGACCCAGTACTTC
TRBV18	TRBD1	TRBJ1-2	NA	CASSPGTDGYTF	TGTGCCAGCTCACCCGGGACAGATGGCTACACCTTC
TRBV5-6	NA	TRBJ2-1	once	CASSRMGSGEFIEQFF	TGTGCCAGCAGCAGAATGGGGTCGGGAGAATTTATTGAGCAGTTCTTC
TRBV28	TRBD2	TRBJ2-7	NA	CASSTLAGGVEEQYF	TGTGCCAGCAGTACCCTAGCGGGAGGGGTGGAGGAGCAGTACTTC
TRBV25-1	NA	TRBJ2-6	NA	CASILDRGVLTF	TGTGCCAGCATTCTGGATAGGGGGGTCCTGACTTTC